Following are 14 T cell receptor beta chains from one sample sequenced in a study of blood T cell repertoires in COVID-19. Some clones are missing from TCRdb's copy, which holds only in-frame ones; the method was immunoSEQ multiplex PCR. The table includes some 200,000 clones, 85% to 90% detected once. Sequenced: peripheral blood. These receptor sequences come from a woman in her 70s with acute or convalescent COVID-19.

This chain's CDR3 is CSVEDRLEQYF. CDR3 coding DNA: TGCAGCGTTGAAGACAGACTCGAGCAGTACTTC. V and J are TRBV29-1 and TRBJ2-7; D ambiguous. The V and J ends lost 0 bases and 6 bases respectively, with 6 bases between them. Germline-derived CDR1 and CDR2 are SQVTM and ANQGSEA. The CDR3 is 11 amino acids.

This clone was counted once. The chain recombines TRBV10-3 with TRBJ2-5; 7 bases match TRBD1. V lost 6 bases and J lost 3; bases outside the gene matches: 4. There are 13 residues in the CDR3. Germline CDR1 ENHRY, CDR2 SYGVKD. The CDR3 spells CAIRAGGEETQYF. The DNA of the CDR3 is TGTGCCATCAGGGCAGGGGGAGAAGAGACCCAGTACTTC.

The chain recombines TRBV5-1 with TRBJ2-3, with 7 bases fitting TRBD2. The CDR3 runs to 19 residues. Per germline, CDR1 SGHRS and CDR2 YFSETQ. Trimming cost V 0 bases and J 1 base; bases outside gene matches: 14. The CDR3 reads CASSLEAGVPSWGTDTQYF. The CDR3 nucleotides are TGCGCCAGCAGCTTGGAGGCGGGAGTCCCCTCGTGGGGCACAGATACGCAGTATTTT.

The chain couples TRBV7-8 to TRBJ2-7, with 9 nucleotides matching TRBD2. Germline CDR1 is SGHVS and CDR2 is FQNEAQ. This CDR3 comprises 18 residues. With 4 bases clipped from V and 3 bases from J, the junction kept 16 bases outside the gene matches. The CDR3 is CASSSLRSVAAGGYEQYF. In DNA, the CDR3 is TGTGCCAGCAGCTCATTACGGTCGGTGGCAGCGGGAGGCTACGAGCAGTACTTC.

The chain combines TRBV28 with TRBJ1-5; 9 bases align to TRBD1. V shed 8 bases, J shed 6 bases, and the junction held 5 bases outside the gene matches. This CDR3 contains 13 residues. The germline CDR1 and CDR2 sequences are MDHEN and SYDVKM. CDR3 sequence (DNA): TGTGCCAGCCTGACAGGGGGTAGTCAGCCCCAGCATTTT. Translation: CASLTGGSQPQHF.

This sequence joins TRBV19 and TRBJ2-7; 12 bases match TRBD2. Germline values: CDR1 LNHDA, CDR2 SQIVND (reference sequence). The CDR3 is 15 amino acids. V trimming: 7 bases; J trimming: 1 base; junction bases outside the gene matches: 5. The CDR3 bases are TGTGCCAGTAAGGGGACTAGCGGGCTTTCCTACGAGCAGTACTTC. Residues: CASKGTSGLSYEQYF.

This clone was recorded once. The DNA for the CDR3 is TGTGCCAGCAGCTTCCAGGGAGATTCCTGGCGGGGTGAAAAACTGTTTTTT. The encoded protein is CASSFQGDSWRGEKLFF. The chain uses TRBV5-5 and TRBJ1-4, with D possibly matching TRBD1 (5 bases). V lost 2 bases and J lost 7, with 21 bases in between. Germline-derived CDR1 and CDR2 are SGHKS and YYEKEE (reference sequence). This CDR3 is 17 amino acids long.

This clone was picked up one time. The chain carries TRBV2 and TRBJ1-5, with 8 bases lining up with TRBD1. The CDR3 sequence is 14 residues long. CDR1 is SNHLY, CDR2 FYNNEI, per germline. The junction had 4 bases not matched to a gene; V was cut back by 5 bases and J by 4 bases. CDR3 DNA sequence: TGTGCCAGCAGTACCGACAGGGGAAATCAGCCCCAGCATTTT. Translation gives CASSTDRGNQPQHF.

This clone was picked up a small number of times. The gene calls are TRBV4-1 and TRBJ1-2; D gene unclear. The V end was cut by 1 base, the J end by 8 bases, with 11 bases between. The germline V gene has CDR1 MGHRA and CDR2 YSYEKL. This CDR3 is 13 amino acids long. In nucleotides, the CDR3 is TGCGCCAGCAGCCAAGTTTCCCTCGGGGGCTACACCTTC. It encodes CASSQVSLGGYTF.

Here the CDR3 DNA reads TGTGCCAGCTCACCCATCGCTCGGTCTGAAGCTTTCTTT. This encodes CASSPIARSEAFF. The chain uses TRBV18 and TRBJ1-1; D call uncertain. Germline CDR1 KGHSH, CDR2 LQKENI. V shed 3 bases and J shed 6 bases, with 11 bases lying between them. This CDR3 has 13 residues.

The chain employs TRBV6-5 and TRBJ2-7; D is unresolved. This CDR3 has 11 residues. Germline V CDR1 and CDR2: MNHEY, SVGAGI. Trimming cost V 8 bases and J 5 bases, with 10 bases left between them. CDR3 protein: CASGMSDEQYF. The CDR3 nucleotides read TGTGCCAGCGGCATGTCCGACGAGCAGTACTTC.

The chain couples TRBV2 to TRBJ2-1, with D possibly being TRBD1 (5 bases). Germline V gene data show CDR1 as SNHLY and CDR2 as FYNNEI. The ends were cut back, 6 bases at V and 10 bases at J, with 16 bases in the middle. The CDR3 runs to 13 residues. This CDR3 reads CASRGVRVSEQFF. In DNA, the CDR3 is TGTGCCAGCAGAGGAGTCAGGGTCAGCGAGCAGTTCTTC.

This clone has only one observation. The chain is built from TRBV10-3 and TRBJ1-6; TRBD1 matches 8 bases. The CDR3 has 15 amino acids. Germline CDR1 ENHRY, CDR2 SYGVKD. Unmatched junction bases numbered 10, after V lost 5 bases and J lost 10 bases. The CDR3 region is CAISSRTGLFSPLHF. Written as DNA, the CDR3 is TGTGCCATCAGTTCCCGGACAGGGCTTTTCTCACCCCTCCACTTT.

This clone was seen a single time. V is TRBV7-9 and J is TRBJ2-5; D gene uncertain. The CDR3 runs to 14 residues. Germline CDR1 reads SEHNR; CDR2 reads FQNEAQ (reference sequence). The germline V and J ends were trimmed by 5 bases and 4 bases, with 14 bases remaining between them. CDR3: CASSPGDARETQYF. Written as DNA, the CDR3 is TGTGCCAGCAGCCCGGGTGATGCGCGAGAGACCCAGTACTTC.